This TCR beta chain was captured in a study of T cell responses to AZD1222 COVID-19 vaccine. General study results and limits: Females made up more of the donors, who were largely white British, and clonal diversity may have come out too low.

For this clone: Its matching antigen is unknown. In the same sample, other DNA sequences code for this CDR3.

Assay used: immunoSEQ multiplex PCR; TCRdb lists only in-frame clones, some missing. The table includes around 110,000 clones, approximately 85% detected once. The CDR3 spans 14 residues. Trimming removed 5 bases at V and 3 bases at J, with 11 bases between. Germline CDR1 is MDHEN and CDR2 is SYDVKM. J is TRBJ2-1 and V is TRBV28; tentatively, D is TRBD1 or TRBD2 (7 bases each). This clonotype originated in an adult in good health. The sample consisted of peripheral blood, taken on day 0 of MenACWY control vaccination. CDR3 bases: TGTGCCAGCAGTCCAGGGGGGGGCTACAATGAGCAGTTCTTC. Protein product: CASSPGGGYNEQFF.